The sequence of this T cell receptor beta chain was determined in a study of blood T cell repertoires in COVID-19. Study at large: Material from acute and convalescent COVID-19 was sourced from the United States, Italy and Spain. PBMCs, B-cell-depleted T cells, or T cells provided the cDNA or gDNA that made up the material.

Sequenced by immunoSEQ multiplex PCR; TCRdb stores in-frame clones only, minus some. The sample has 200,000 to 250,000 clones, around 85% seen once. Recruits, aged about 18 to 90 years, lived in 25 or so US areas. Cohort placement rested on clinical history that participants reported themselves. Germline values: CDR1 SNHLY, CDR2 FYNNEI. V gave up 3 bases and J gave up 7 bases, with 19 bases separating them. This CDR3 has 15 residues. The specimen sequenced was PBMCs or T cells enriched from blood (not recorded which). This TCR derives from a woman aged 45-65 years with acute COVID-19. The V gene is TRBV2, the J gene TRBJ2-7, with TRBD1 as a possible D gene (5 bases). For the CDR3, the DNA is TGTGCCAGCAGTGAGATCCAGGGATCATTGGGGGAGCAGTACTTC. Protein sequence: CASSEIQGSLGEQYF.